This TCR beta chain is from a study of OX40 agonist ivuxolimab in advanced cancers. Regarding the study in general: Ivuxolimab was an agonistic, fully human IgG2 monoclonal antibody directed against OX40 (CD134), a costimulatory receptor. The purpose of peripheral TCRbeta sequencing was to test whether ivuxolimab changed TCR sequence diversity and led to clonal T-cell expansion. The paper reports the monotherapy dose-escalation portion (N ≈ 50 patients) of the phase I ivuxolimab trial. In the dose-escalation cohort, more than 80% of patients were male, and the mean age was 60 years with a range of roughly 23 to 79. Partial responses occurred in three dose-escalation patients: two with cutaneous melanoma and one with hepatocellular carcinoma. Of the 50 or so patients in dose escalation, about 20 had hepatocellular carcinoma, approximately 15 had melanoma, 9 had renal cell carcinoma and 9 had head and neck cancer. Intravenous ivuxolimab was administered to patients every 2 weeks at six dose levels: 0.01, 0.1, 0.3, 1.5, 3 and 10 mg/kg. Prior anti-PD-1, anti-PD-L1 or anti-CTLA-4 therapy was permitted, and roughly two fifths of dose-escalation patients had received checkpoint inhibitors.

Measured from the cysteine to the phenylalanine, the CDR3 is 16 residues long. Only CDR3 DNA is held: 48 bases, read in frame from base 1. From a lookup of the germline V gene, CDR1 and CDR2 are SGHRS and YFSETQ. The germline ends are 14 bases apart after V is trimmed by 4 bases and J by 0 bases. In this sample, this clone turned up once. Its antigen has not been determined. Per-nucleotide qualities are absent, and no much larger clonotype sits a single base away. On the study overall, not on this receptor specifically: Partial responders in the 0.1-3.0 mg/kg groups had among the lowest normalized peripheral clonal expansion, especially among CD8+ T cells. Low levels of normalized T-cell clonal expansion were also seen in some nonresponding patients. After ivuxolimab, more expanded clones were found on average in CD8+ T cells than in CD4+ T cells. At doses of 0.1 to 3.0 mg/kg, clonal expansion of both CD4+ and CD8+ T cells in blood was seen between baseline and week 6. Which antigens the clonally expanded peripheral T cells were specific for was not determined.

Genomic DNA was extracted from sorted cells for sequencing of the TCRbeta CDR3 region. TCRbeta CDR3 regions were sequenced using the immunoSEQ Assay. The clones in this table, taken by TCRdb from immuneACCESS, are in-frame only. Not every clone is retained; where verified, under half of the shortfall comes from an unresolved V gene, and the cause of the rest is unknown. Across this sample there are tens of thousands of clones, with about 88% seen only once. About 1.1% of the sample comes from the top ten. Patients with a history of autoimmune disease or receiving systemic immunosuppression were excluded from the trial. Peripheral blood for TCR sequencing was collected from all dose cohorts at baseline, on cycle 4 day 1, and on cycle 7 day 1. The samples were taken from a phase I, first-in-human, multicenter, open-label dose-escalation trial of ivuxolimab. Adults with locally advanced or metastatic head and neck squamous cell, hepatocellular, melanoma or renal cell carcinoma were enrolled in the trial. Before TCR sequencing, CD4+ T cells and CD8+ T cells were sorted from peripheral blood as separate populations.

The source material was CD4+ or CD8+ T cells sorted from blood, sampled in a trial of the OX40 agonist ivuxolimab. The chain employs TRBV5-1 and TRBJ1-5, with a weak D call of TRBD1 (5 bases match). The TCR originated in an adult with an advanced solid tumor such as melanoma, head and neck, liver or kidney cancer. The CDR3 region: CASSTPGEDSNQPQHF. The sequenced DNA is TGCGCCAGCAGCACTCCGGGGGAAGATAGCAATCAGCCCCAGCATTTT.